A single sample gave rise to the 3 T cell receptor beta chains below, sequenced in a study of blood T cells in healthy people across ages. A second PCR of 7 to 11 cycles used a sample-barcoded 5' primer and a J-beta primer mix. TCRdb re-analysed the 5' RACE reads in MiXCR, keeping a single row per CDR3 protein. The sample contains more than 1 million distinct CDR3 sequences, more than 40% of which appear only once. Material: blood. Receptor source: an older woman in good health.

This chain joins TRBV20-1 and TRBJ2-5, with 10 bases identical to TRBD2. The J call is in doubt because the DNA end fits TRBJ2-7 better. The CDR3 contains 16 residues. Germline V gives CDR1 DFQATT, CDR2 SNEGSKA (reference sequence). As DNA, the CDR3 is TGCAGTGCCCGAGCGGGAGGGCCAGGTAGAAGGTACGAGCAGTACTTC. Translated, it gives CSARAGGPGRRYEQYF.

The CDR3 is CATSRDSGTGGPNEKLFF. For the CDR3, the DNA is TGTGCCACCAGCAGAGATTCCGGGACAGGGGGCCCTAATGAAAAACTGTTTTTT. The chain combines TRBV15 with TRBJ1-4, with TRBD1 identical over 12 bases. The CDR3 sequence is 18 residues long. Germline CDR1 is LNHNV and CDR2 is YYDKDF (reference sequence). Unmatched junction bases numbered 5, after V lost 0 bases and J lost 3 bases.

The table lists this clonotype with a few counts. This chain joins TRBV21-1 and TRBJ1-5; whether TRBD1, the table's D call, matches the DNA was not checked. TRBV21-1 is flagged as a pseudogene. The length of the CDR3 is 15 residues. The CDR3 DNA follows: TGTGCCAGCAGCAAACGGGACAGGGCGAATCAGCCCCAGCATTTT. This translates into CASSKRDRANQPQHF.